The sequence of this T cell receptor (beta chain) was determined in a study of cytomegalovirus exposure and HLA in healthy donors. The CDR3 sequence is 12 residues long. Germline V gene data show CDR1 as MNHEY and CDR2 as SVGAGI. Trimming removed 7 bases from V and 5 bases from J; junction bases left unmatched: 4. Though probably carrying unrecorded immune exposures, donors were nominally healthy at sampling. Both 60 Vbeta primers and 13 Jbeta primers went into the PCR. Profiling relied on immunoSEQ multiplex PCR, and the TCRdb table lists in-frame clones only, not all of them. The sample yields roughly 120,000 clones, roughly 77% seen once. This clone was seen a few times. Its antigen is unidentified. Study-level findings and limits: Sequencing depth roughly uniform across donors was assumed in presence/absence analyses. Analysis was carried out at a later point, and it linked a missense DCLRE1C variant to TCR beta V- and J-gene trimming. Serostatus for CMV was the only available immune exposure information.

Sequences were obtained from PBMCs. The rearrangement joins TRBV6-5 to TRBJ1-2, with 7 bases identical to TRBD1. The sequence derives from a young woman in good health and CMV-seronegative. CDR3 protein: CASKDRAYGYTF. For the CDR3, the DNA is TGTGCCAGCAAAGACAGGGCTTATGGCTACACCTTC.